A single sample is the source of the 20 T cell receptor beta chains below, sequenced in a study of T cell changes during pregnancy in multiple sclerosis. Profiling relied on immunoSEQ multiplex PCR, and the TCRdb table lists in-frame clones only, not all of them. The data show tens of thousands of clones, more than 80% seen once. The sequences come from peripheral blood, collected in the first trimester of pregnancy. Every receptor here comes from a female donor in good health, enrolled as a control in a pregnancy study.

This chain joins TRBV25-1 and TRBJ1-1, with D maybe TRBD1 (6 bases). The CDR3 runs 16 residues. The V gene lost 2 bases and the J gene lost 0 bases, with 13 bases spanning the gap. Per the germline V gene, CDR1 is MGHDK and CDR2 is SYGVNS. The CDR3, as DNA: TGTGCCAGCAGTGAACGTACAGGGACATTGAACACTGAAGCTTTCTTT. Amino acid sequence: CASSERTGTLNTEAFF.

V is TRBV28 and J is TRBJ1-1; unclear D gene. The V gene's germline CDR1 is MDHEN and CDR2 SYDVKM. The length of the CDR3 is 16 residues. Trimming stripped 3 bases from V and 3 bases from J, with 17 bases between. The CDR3 region has the DNA TGTGCCAGCAGTTTTGTGCGAGCAGCGGCGGACACTGAAGCTTTCTTT. This translates into CASSFVRAAADTEAFF. The full variable domain, rest sourced from reference TRBV28 and TRBJ1-1, is DVKVTQSSRYLVKRTGEKVFLECVQDMDHENMFWYRQDPGLGLRLIYFSYDVKMKEKGDIPEGYSVSREKKERFSLILESASTNQTSMYLCASSFVRAAADTEAFFGQGTRLTVV.

The chain carries TRBV19 and TRBJ1-4, with D uncertain. Trimming cost V 11 bases and J 1 base, with 11 bases left between them. The CDR3 contains 13 residues. Germline assignment: CDR1 LNHDA and CDR2 SQIVND (reference sequence). The CDR3 is CASWARTNEKLFF. The CDR3 coding sequence is TGTGCCTCCTGGGCGCGAACTAATGAAAAACTGTTTTTT.

The chain carries TRBV5-4 and TRBJ2-5; 11 bases agree with TRBD2. The V and J ends lost 5 bases and 2 bases, in that order; junction bases with no gene match: 5. Germline V gene data show CDR1 as SGHNT and CDR2 as YYREEE (reference sequence). This CDR3 is built from 15 residues. The CDR3 region has the DNA TGTGCCAGCAGTCGGGGACTAGCGGCGCAAGAGACCCAGTACTTC. Its protein is CASSRGLAAQETQYF. The full variable domain, completed using reference TRBV5-4 and TRBJ2-5, is ETGVTQSPTHLIKTRGQQVTLRCSSQSGHNTVSWYQQALGQGPQFIFQYYREEENGRGNFPPRFSGLQFPNYSSELNVNALELDDSALYLCASSRGLAAQETQYFGPGTRLLVL.

The gene calls are TRBV13 and TRBJ2-7, with 8 bases that match TRBD1. The CDR3 spans 16 residues. The V segment lost 2 bases and the J segment 0 bases; nucleotides outside the gene matches: 6. Germline assignment: CDR1 PRHDT and CDR2 FYEKMQ (reference sequence). In DNA form, the CDR3 reads TGTGCCAGCAGCTTAAGCATTACAGGGGGCTCCTACGAGCAGTACTTC. Encoded protein: CASSLSITGGSYEQYF.

V and J are TRBV19 and TRBJ1-5; D perhaps matches TRBD1 (5 bases). V dropped 5 bases and J dropped 5 bases, with 16 bases sitting between them. The V gene's germline CDR1 is LNHDA and CDR2 SQIVND (reference sequence). The CDR3 extends over 15 amino acids. CDR3 loop: CASSPRGPGDQPQHF. The CDR3 bases are TGTGCCAGTAGTCCCCGAGGGCCGGGGGATCAGCCCCAGCATTTT.

The chain has TRBV4-3 and TRBJ1-2; 11 bases are shared with TRBD1. J lost 6 bases, V lost 4 bases, and 7 bases had no gene match. Germline V gene sequence: CDR1 LGHNA, CDR2 YSLEER. The CDR3 extends over 15 amino acids. The CDR3 DNA sequence: TGCGCCAGCAGCCGACCCGGGACAGGGGGTAATGGCTACACCTTC. This gives the protein CASSRPGTGGNGYTF.

The chain is built from TRBV11-1 and TRBJ2-7; perhaps TRBD2 as D (5 bases). Germline CDR1 SGHAT, CDR2 FQDESV (reference sequence). The CDR3 is 13 residues long. V shed 1 base and J shed 8 bases, with 12 bases lying between them. The CDR3: CASSLVGGGQQYF. The CDR3 DNA follows: TGTGCCAGCAGCTTAGTTGGCGGAGGCCAGCAGTACTTC.

The gene calls are TRBV28 and TRBJ2-1; 13 positions match TRBD2. The length of the CDR3 is 19 residues. The germline gives CDR1 MDHEN, CDR2 SYDVKM. The trim removed 7 bases at V and 8 bases at J, leaving 20 bases unmatched. This CDR3 is CASTPKPGTSGARFHEQFF. The CDR3 region has the DNA TGTGCCAGCACCCCTAAACCCGGGACTAGCGGGGCAAGGTTTCATGAGCAGTTCTTC. The variable domain in full, with the rest retrieved from reference TRBV28 and TRBJ2-1, is DVKVTQSSRYLVKRTGEKVFLECVQDMDHENMFWYRQDPGLGLRLIYFSYDVKMKEKGDIPEGYSVSREKKERFSLILESASTNQTSMYLCASTPKPGTSGARFHEQFFGPGTRLTVL.

CDR3: CASSGEAGRSGEQYF. CDR3 nucleotides: TGCGCCAGCAGCGGGGAGGCAGGGAGATCGGGCGAGCAGTACTTC. The V and J genes are TRBV5-1 and TRBJ2-7; D might be TRBD2 (6 bases). This CDR3 region has 15 residues. Trimming stripped 4 bases from V and 6 bases from J, with 20 bases between. CDR1 SGHRS and CDR2 YFSETQ come from the germline V gene.

The chain links TRBV29-1 to TRBJ1-1; maybe TRBD1 (5 bases). The CDR3 is 12 amino acids. Germline V CDR1 and CDR2: SQVTM, ANQGSEA. The germline V and J ends were trimmed by 3 bases and 7 bases, with 12 bases remaining between them. CDR3 DNA sequence: TGCAGCGTTGATTCCAGGGTCGGTGAAGCTTTCTTT. It codes for CSVDSRVGEAFF.

This clone was detected only a few times. The genes are TRBV4-3 and TRBJ2-1; no clear D gene. CDR3 length equals 17 residues. Germline V lookup: CDR1 LGHNA, CDR2 YSLEER. V gave up 0 bases and J gave up 0 bases, with 12 bases separating them. This CDR3 reads CASSQDTSPSSYNEQFF. The CDR3 DNA sequence: TGCGCCAGCAGCCAAGATACCAGTCCAAGCTCCTACAATGAGCAGTTCTTC.

The genes are TRBV27 and TRBJ1-6; 10 bases align to TRBD1. Germline V lookup: CDR1 MNHEY, CDR2 SMNVEV (reference sequence). With 5 bases clipped from V and 14 bases from J, the junction kept 9 bases outside the gene matches. The CDR3 is 14 residues long. The chain's CDR3 is CASSHRTGGRTLHF. The CDR3, as DNA: TGTGCCAGCAGTCATCGGACAGGGGGTAGGACCCTCCACTTT.

The chain couples TRBV10-3 to TRBJ2-3; 7 bases are shared with TRBD1. Germline lookup yields CDR1 ENHRY and CDR2 SYGVKD. The CDR3 is made up of 13 amino acids. After removal of 8 bases from V and 1 base from J, the junction contained 3 bases not matched to a gene. The CDR3 spells CAIGDSRTDTQYF. DNA of the CDR3: TGTGCCATCGGGGACAGCCGCACAGATACGCAGTATTTT.

V and J are TRBV28 and TRBJ1-2; D is ambiguous. The germline CDR1 and CDR2 sequences are MDHEN and SYDVKM. The CDR3 is 16 amino acids. Between the trimmed V and J ends, which lost 0 bases and 5 bases, there was a span of 16 bases. In DNA, the CDR3 is TGTGCCAGCAGTTTATGGAAGGCTCCGGCGGATTATGGCTACACCTTC. Its translation is CASSLWKAPADYGYTF.

On this clone itself: The junction departs from the called germline gene at one end, perhaps through a read error. The rearrangement joins TRBV15 to TRBJ2-7, with D perhaps matching TRBD2 (6 bases). The V gene's germline CDR1 is LNHNV and CDR2 YYDKDF (reference sequence). The CDR3 loop spans 12 amino acids. CDR3 amino acids: CATSRRYREPIF. The CDR3 nucleotides read TGTGCCACCAGCAGAAGGTACCGGGAGCCTATCTTC. The full variable domain, with the rest looked up from reference TRBV15 and TRBJ2-7, is DAMVIQNPRYQVTQFGKPVTLSCSQTLNHNVMYWYQQKSSQAPKLLFHYYDKDFNNEADTPDNFQSRRPNTSFCFLDIRSPGLGDTAMYLCATSRRYREPIFGPGTRLTVT.

The chain employs TRBV2 and TRBJ1-4, with D possibly being TRBD1 (5 bases). Germline lookup yields CDR1 SNHLY and CDR2 FYNNEI. V was shortened by 5 bases and J by 7 bases, with 17 bases between the two germline ends. The CDR3 consists of 15 residues. The CDR3 DNA is TGTGCCAGCAGTCCGGGGGGGGAGGGAGGTGAAAAACTGTTTTTT. Encoded protein: CASSPGGEGGEKLFF.

The genes are TRBV5-1 and TRBJ2-1, with D possibly being TRBD1 (5 bases). Germline V gives CDR1 SGHRS, CDR2 YFSETQ. Trimming stripped 4 bases from V and 6 bases from J, with 14 bases between. This CDR3 comprises 14 residues. The CDR3 bases are TGCGCCAGCAGCATGGAAGGGGCCGGCAATGAGCAGTTCTTC. Its protein is CASSMEGAGNEQFF.

The chain links TRBV5-1 to TRBJ2-1, with 7 bases identical to TRBD2. V lost 4 bases and J lost 7; bases outside the gene matches: 17. CDR1 SGHRS and CDR2 YFSETQ come from the germline V gene. The CDR3 length is 17 residues. The CDR3 region has the DNA TGCGCCAGCAGCAACTCCCCTACTAGCGTGTTGGGTAATGAGCAGTTCTTC. Encoded protein: CASSNSPTSVLGNEQFF.

The V call is TRBV9, the J call TRBJ2-5, with 10 bases aligning to TRBD1. Germline V gene lookup returns CDR1 SGDLS and CDR2 YYNGEE. The V gene end was trimmed by 4 bases and the J gene end by 4 bases; junction bases not matched to a gene: 10. The CDR3 is made up of 16 amino acids. The DNA for the CDR3 is TGTGCCAGCAGCCCCAGGGACAGGGGTCAGGGAGAGACCCAGTACTTC. Translating it yields CASSPRDRGQGETQYF. Full variable domain (rest looked up from reference TRBV9 and TRBJ2-5): DSGVTQTPKHLITATGQRVTLRCSPRSGDLSVYWYQQSLDQGLQFLIQYYNGEERAKGNILERFSAQQFPDLHSELNLSSLELGDSALYFCASSPRDRGQGETQYFGPGTRLLVL.